This is a list of T cell receptor beta chains from one sample in a study of cytomegalovirus exposure and HLA in healthy donors. The data were produced by immunoSEQ multiplex PCR, yet TCRdb's version contains in-frame clones alone and is incomplete. Of some 140,000 clones in the sample, around four fifths were seen once. Specimen: PBMCs. All receptors derive from a male donor in good health and CMV-seropositive. The CDR3 runs from the conserved cysteine through the conserved F or W. D genes are given only for firm matches. Part of the rows lack a size; the others show once, few, many or a class for expanded clones.

>.|TRBJ2-7|once|TRBV5-1
CASRRGLSYEQYF
TGCGCCAGCAGAAGGGGCCTGTCCTACGAGCAGTACTTC
>TRBD1|TRBJ1-5|.|TRBV5-6
CASSEGQGARNQPQHF
TGTGCCAGCAGCGAGGGACAGGGGGCGAGGAATCAGCCCCAGCATTTT
>TRBD1|TRBJ2-7|.|TRBV6-1
CASSRRAQGSDEQYF
TGTGCCAGCAGTCGCAGAGCACAGGGGTCCGACGAGCAGTACTTC
>TRBD1|TRBJ2-1|.|TRBV25-1
CASSQTGTGYNEQFF
TGTGCCAGCAGTCAAACCGGGACAGGATACAATGAGCAGTTCTTC
>TRBD1|TRBJ1-1|.|TRBV4-1
CASSQAGTGALGEAFF
TGCGCCAGCAGCCAAGCCGGGACAGGGGCTCTTGGTGAAGCTTTCTTT
>.|TRBJ2-1|.|TRBV27
CASSLSRGSYNEQFF
TGTGCCAGCAGTTTATCCAGGGGATCCTACAATGAGCAGTTCTTC
>.|TRBJ1-1|.|TRBV2
CASRGRGNTEAFF
TGTGCCAGCAGGGGGCGCGGTAACACTGAAGCTTTCTTT
>TRBD2|TRBJ2-4|few|TRBV2
CASSEARLAVAKNIQYF
TGTGCCAGCAGTGAAGCGAGGCTAGCGGTAGCCAAAAACATTCAGTACTTC
>TRBD2|TRBJ2-1|.|TRBV19
CASSSLAESYNEQFF
TGTGCCAGTAGTTCCCTAGCGGAATCCTACAATGAGCAGTTCTTC
>.|TRBJ2-3|.|TRBV9
CASSARDTQYF
TGTGCCAGCAGCGCCCGGGATACGCAGTATTTT
>.|TRBJ2-3|.|TRBV27
CASTPVLPDSTDTQYF
TGTGCCAGCACCCCGGTCCTCCCCGATAGCACAGATACGCAGTATTTT
>TRBD2|TRBJ2-1|few|TRBV4-3
CASSQDSLAASYNEQFF
TGCGCCAGCAGCCAAGATTCCCTAGCGGCTTCCTACAATGAGCAGTTCTTC
>TRBD1|TRBJ2-6|.|TRBV10-3
CAISDRGLPSGANVLTF
TGTGCCATCAGTGACAGGGGGCTTCCCTCTGGGGCCAACGTCCTGACTTTC
>.|TRBJ2-7|.|TRBV30
CASTTDSPYEQYF
TGTGCCTCTACCACGGACAGTCCCTACGAGCAGTACTTC
>TRBD2|TRBJ2-2|.|TRBV25-1
CASSEYREAGLAGELFF
TGTGCCAGCAGTGAATATCGGGAGGCAGGGCTTGCCGGGGAGCTGTTTTTT
>TRBD1|TRBJ1-4|.|TRBV5-6
CASSFGTGNEKLFF
TGTGCCAGCAGCTTCGGGACAGGGAATGAAAAACTGTTTTTT
>.|TRBJ2-7|.|TRBV5-6
CASSDSTGRPYEQYF
TGTGCCAGCAGCGATTCTACAGGTAGGCCCTACGAGCAGTACTTC
>TRBD1|TRBJ2-7|.|TRBV6-5
CASSYSGQGPYEQYF
TGTGCCAGCAGTTACTCGGGACAGGGCCCTTACGAGCAGTACTTC
>TRBD1|TRBJ1-3|.|TRBV5-1
CASKTATGRSGNTIYF
TGCGCCAGCAAAACAGCGACAGGGAGGTCTGGAAACACCATATATTTT